A selection of T cell receptor beta chains follows, all from one sample in a study of cytomegalovirus exposure and HLA in healthy donors. The table came from immunoSEQ multiplex PCR; TCRdb's copy has only in-frame clones and leaves some out. The data contain around 110,000 clones, around 62% of them singletons. Sequencing was performed on PBMCs. The receptors were sampled from a middle-aged woman in good health and CMV-seropositive. The CDR3 runs from the conserved cysteine through the conserved F or W. A D gene is named only where the DNA matches it firmly. Size is omitted from some rows. Given values are once, few, many or a class for expanded clones.

TRBD1,TRBJ2-1,few,TRBV7-9,CASSPLRGTGGLSEQFF,TGTGCCAGCAGCCCGTTGAGAGGGACAGGGGGCTTGAGTGAGCAGTTCTTC
TRBD1,TRBJ2-5,-,TRBV18,CASSLDPRDSPEGDQYF,TGTGCCAGCTCACTAGATCCCAGGGACAGCCCCGAAGGGGACCAGTACTTC
-,TRBJ2-5,-,TRBV30,CAWSAPPGETQYF,TGTGCCTGGAGTGCCCCCCCGGGAGAGACCCAGTACTTC
-,TRBJ2-7,-,TRBV7-9,CASSLPAGYEQYF,TGTGCCAGCAGCTTACCTGCAGGATACGAGCAGTACTTC
TRBD2,TRBJ2-7,-,TRBV27,CAAAAGETYEQYF,TGTGCCGCGGCGGCGGGAGAAACGTACGAGCAGTACTTC
TRBD1,TRBJ1-2,few,TRBV7-2,CASSSADRASGYTF,TGTGCCAGCAGCTCAGCGGACAGGGCAAGTGGCTACACCTTC
TRBD2,TRBJ2-7,-,TRBV19,CASSPGTSVSYEQYF,TGTGCCAGTAGCCCCGGGACTAGCGTTTCCTACGAGCAGTACTTC
TRBD1,TRBJ2-3,-,TRBV2,CASTLDRPDTQYF,TGTGCCAGCACCTTGGACAGGCCAGATACGCAGTATTTT
-,TRBJ2-2,-,TRBV5-8,CASSAGIVTGELFF,TGTGCCAGCAGCGCCGGGATAGTGACCGGGGAGCTGTTTTTT
-,TRBJ2-5,-,TRBV6-4,CASSEGGVGTQYF,TGTGCCAGCAGTGAAGGGGGAGTGGGGACCCAGTACTTC
-,TRBJ1-1,few,TRBV30,CAWRAGPYTEAFF,TGTGCCTGGAGGGCAGGTCCGTACACTGAAGCTTTCTTT
-,TRBJ2-1,-,TRBV28,CASSYFGGRGGSKFF,TGTGCCAGCAGCTACTTTGGGGGGCGGGGCGGGAGTAAGTTCTTC
-,TRBJ1-1,-,TRBV30,CAWSSQANTEAFF,TGTGCCTGGAGTTCCCAGGCGAACACTGAAGCTTTCTTT
TRBD1,TRBJ2-1,-,TRBV7-7,CASSFGQGGGEQFF,TGTGCCAGCAGCTTCGGACAGGGTGGGGGTGAGCAGTTCTTC